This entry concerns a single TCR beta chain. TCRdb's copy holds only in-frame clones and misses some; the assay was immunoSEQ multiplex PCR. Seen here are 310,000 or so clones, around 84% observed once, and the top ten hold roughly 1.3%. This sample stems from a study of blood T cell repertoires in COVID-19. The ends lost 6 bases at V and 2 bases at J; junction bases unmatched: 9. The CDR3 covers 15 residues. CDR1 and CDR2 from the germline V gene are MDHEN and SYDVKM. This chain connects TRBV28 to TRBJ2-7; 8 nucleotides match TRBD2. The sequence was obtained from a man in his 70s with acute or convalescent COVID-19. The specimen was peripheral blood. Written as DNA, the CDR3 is TGTGCCAGCAGGCCCCTGGGGACTAGGGCCTACGAGCAGTACTTC. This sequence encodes CASRPLGTRAYEQYF.